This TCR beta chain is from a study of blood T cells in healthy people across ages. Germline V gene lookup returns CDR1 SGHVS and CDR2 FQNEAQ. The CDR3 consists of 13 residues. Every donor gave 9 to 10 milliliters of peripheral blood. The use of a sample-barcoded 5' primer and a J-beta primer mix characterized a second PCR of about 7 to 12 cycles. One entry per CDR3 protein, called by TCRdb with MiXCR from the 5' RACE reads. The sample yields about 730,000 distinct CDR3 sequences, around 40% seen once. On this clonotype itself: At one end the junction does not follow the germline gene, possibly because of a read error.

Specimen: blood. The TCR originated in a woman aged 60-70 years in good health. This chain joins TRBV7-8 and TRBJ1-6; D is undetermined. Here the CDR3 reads CASSPGLNSPLHF. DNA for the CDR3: TGTGCCAGCAGCCCGGGTCTAAATTCGCCCCTCCACTTT.